Listed below are T cell receptor beta chains from one sample, sequenced in a study of T cell responses to AZD1222 COVID-19 vaccine. Using immunoSEQ multiplex PCR, the repertoire was profiled, and TCRdb retains in-frame clones only, with some absent. The table includes around 87,000 clones, 75% to 90% detected once. Sequencing was performed on peripheral blood, taken 28 days after the second AZD1222 dose. The receptors derive from an adult who received the AZD1222 COVID-19 vaccine. The CDR3 runs from the conserved cysteine through the conserved F or W. The order of the fields is J gene, V gene, clone size, D gene, CDR3 DNA, CDR3 protein. D genes are given only for firm matches. Rows may omit the clone size; those that give it use once, few, many or a size class.

>TRBJ1-1|TRBV5-1|once|NA
TGCGCCAGCAGCTTGCAGGCAGGGTCCACTGAAGCTTTCTTT
CASSLQAGSTEAFF
>TRBJ1-3|TRBV30|once|NA
TGTGCCTGGAGTGGAAAACCGGGCCTGGGAAATGGAAACACCATATATTTT
CAWSGKPGLGNGNTIYF
>TRBJ1-5|TRBV30|NA|NA
TGTGCCTGGAGTGGCGTGGCGAGCAATCAGCCCCAGCATTTT
CAWSGVASNQPQHF
>TRBJ2-1|TRBV4-3|NA|TRBD2
TGCGCCAGCAGCCAAGATCGGCGGGGGGGCTTTAATGAGCAGTTCTTC
CASSQDRRGGFNEQFF
>TRBJ1-5|TRBV7-9|NA|NA
TGTGCCAGCAGCTTAGTCGGTCAGCCCCAGCATTTT
CASSLVGQPQHF
>TRBJ2-1|TRBV6-5|NA|TRBD2
TGTGCCAGCAGTTGGCTAGCGGGATTTGGGGATGAGCAGTTCTTC
CASSWLAGFGDEQFF
>TRBJ1-2|TRBV7-9|NA|TRBD1
TGTGCCAGCAGCTTAGGAGGGGACAGGGGTGGCTATGGCTACACCTTC
CASSLGGDRGGYGYTF
>TRBJ1-1|TRBV3-1/TRBV3-2|NA|NA
TGTGCCAGCAGCCAAGAGGGGCGCTGGGGCCCTGAAGCTTTCTTT
CASSQEGRWGPEAFF
>TRBJ2-1|TRBV11-2|NA|TRBD2
TGTGCCAGCAGCTTGATTTTTGGGACTAGCGAGGATGAGCAGTTCTTC
CASSLIFGTSEDEQFF
>TRBJ2-2|TRBV27|few|NA
TGTGCCAGCAGTTCCACCGGGGAGCTGTTTTTT
CASSSTGELFF
>TRBJ1-3|TRBV5-1|NA|TRBD1
TGCGCCAGCAGCAGAACAGGGGACGCTGGAAACACCATATATTTT
CASSRTGDAGNTIYF
>TRBJ1-1|TRBV7-9|NA|NA
TGTGCCAGCAGCTTAGGGTACAGCGATACTGAAGCTTTCTTT
CASSLGYSDTEAFF
>TRBJ1-2|TRBV12-3/TRBV12-4|NA|NA
TGTGCCAGCAGTTTGATCCCCGGGACCCCCTTCTTC
CASSLIPGTPFF
>TRBJ2-2|TRBV23-1|NA|TRBD2
TGCGCCAGCCCATTTAGACGGGAAGAGCGGGAGCTCGAGAGCACCGGGGAGCTGTTTTTT
CASPFRREERELESTGELFF
>TRBJ1-6|TRBV4-2|NA|NA
TGTGCCAGCAGGTCCGGGGGAGTCTATAATTCACCCCTCCACTTT
CASRSGGVYNSPLHF
>TRBJ1-1|TRBV5-5|NA|NA
TGTGCCAGCAGCTTCTGGGACGGGAACACTGAAGCTTTCTTT
CASSFWDGNTEAFF
>TRBJ1-2|TRBV19|NA|TRBD1
TGTGCCAGTAGTATACGACCGGGACAGGGGTCAGGCTACACCTTC
CASSIRPGQGSGYTF
>TRBJ2-2|TRBV5-1|NA|TRBD2
TGCGCCAGCAGCTTTACAGCGGGAGGCACCGGGGAGCTGTTTTTT
CASSFTAGGTGELFF
>TRBJ1-2|TRBV5-6|NA|TRBD1
TGTGCCAGCAGCTTTTGGGACAGGGAGCGCTATGGCTACACCTTC
CASSFWDRERYGYTF
>TRBJ1-2|TRBV6-5|NA|TRBD1
TGTGCCAGCAGTTACACGACAGGGACTAACTATGGCTACACCTTC
CASSYTTGTNYGYTF
>TRBJ1-2|TRBV10-3|NA|TRBD1
TGTGCCATCAACCTACCGGGACAGGGGGCTCGGGGCTACACCTTC
CAINLPGQGARGYTF
>TRBJ2-7|TRBV14|NA|TRBD1
TGTGCCAGCTGCTCCTTACAGGGGTTTTGTCCCTACGAGCAGTACTTC
CASCSLQGFCPYEQYF
>TRBJ1-2|TRBV2|few|NA
TGTGCCAGCAGCGCTGTACAGGGCAGCTACACCTTC
CASSAVQGSYTF
>TRBJ1-6|TRBV10-2|few|NA
TGCGCCAGCAGTCCGCAGGGGTATGATTCACCCCTCCACTTT
CASSPQGYDSPLHF
>TRBJ1-1|TRBV18|NA|NA
TGTGCCAGCTCAGGACAGAACACTGAAGCTTTCTTT
CASSGQNTEAFF
>TRBJ1-1|TRBV7-9|NA|NA
TGTGCCAGCAGTCTAAGGGGGTTTAACACTGAAGCTTTCTTT
CASSLRGFNTEAFF
>TRBJ2-7|TRBV12-3/TRBV12-4|NA|NA
TGTGCCAGCAGTTTTCGAGCGGGCTACGAGCAGTACTTC
CASSFRAGYEQYF
>TRBJ1-2|TRBV9|NA|TRBD1
TGTGCCAGCAGCGTGCAAACCGGGACAGAGAACGTAAACTATGGCTACACCTTC
CASSVQTGTENVNYGYTF
>TRBJ2-5|TRBV4-3|NA|NA
TGCGCCAGCAGCCGAGACCAAGAGACCCAGTACTTC
CASSRDQETQYF
>TRBJ1-5|TRBV3-1/TRBV3-2|NA|NA
TGTGCCAGCAGCCAAGAGACGGGGAGTTGGGGGGCGAATCAGCCCCAGCATTTT
CASSQETGSWGANQPQHF
>TRBJ1-1|TRBV5-8|once|NA
TGTGCCAGCAGCAAACAGGGGAACACTGAAGCTTTCTTT
CASSKQGNTEAFF
>TRBJ1-5|TRBV6-5|NA|NA
TGTGCCAGCAGTAGGGCCTTTAGCAATCAGCCCCAGCATTTT
CASSRAFSNQPQHF
>TRBJ1-2|TRBV5-4|NA|TRBD1
TGTGCCAGCAGCTTGGGACAGAACAGGGGGAACTATGGCTACACCTTC
CASSLGQNRGNYGYTF
>TRBJ2-5|TRBV6-5|NA|TRBD1
TGTGCCAGCAGCACCGGGACAGGGATGTTGGAGACCCAGTACTTC
CASSTGTGMLETQYF
>TRBJ2-1|TRBV5-4|NA|NA
TGTGCCAGCAGCCTATATGTATTGGGGAAGGAGCAGTTCTTC
CASSLYVLGKEQFF
>TRBJ2-3|TRBV5-1|once|TRBD1
TGCGCCAGCAGCTTCGGACAGGACACAGATACGCAGTATTTT
CASSFGQDTDTQYF